This T cell receptor beta chain was documented in a study of identical twins. Study-wide points: Abundant cord blood beta clonotypes carried fewer insertions; memory repertoires showed none.

Comment on this clonotype: Its specificity is unknown.

TCRdb independently ran MiXCR on the 5' RACE reads; one entry per CDR3 protein. The data show 500,000 to 650,000 distinct CDR3 sequences, 20% to 25% seen once. The V end lost 4 bases, the J end lost 3 bases, and 22 bases lay between the germline ends. CDR1 is SEHNR, CDR2 FQNEAQ, per germline (reference sequence). The length of the CDR3 is 17 residues. The same sample was also studied in work on yellow fever vaccine responses in identical twins.

J is TRBJ2-7 and V is TRBV7-9; possibly TRBD1 for D (6 bases). This TCR derives from a woman in her late teens or twenties in good health. Sequenced input: CD4+ T cells sorted from blood. The CDR3 loop reads CASSYTKQGILIYEQYF. CDR3 DNA: TGTGCCAGCAGCTACACCAAACAGGGAATTCTGATCTACGAGCAGTACTTC.